Given below is one T cell receptor beta chain in context. Antigen unknown. Method: immunoSEQ multiplex PCR; TCRdb's copy keeps in-frame clones and lacks some. The sample includes about 100,000 clones, around 90% of them seen just once. The source of the sample is a study of graft-versus-host responses after intestinal transplantation. V was clipped by 2 bases and J by 12 bases, with 32 bases between them. The germline CDR1 and CDR2 sequences are MGHRA and YSYEKL. This CDR3 has 18 residues. Study results and limitations: Recipient-marrow GvH clones were detected, some having first appeared in ileum or blood.

The receptor's source is a human donor who received an intestinal transplant. The chain is built from TRBV4-1 and TRBJ2-7, with D possibly matching TRBD2 (5 bases). The starting material was unstimulated CD8+ T cells sorted from spleen or lymph node cells, obtained before intestinal transplant. CDR3: CASSQSPAGRGEPQDGYF. DNA for the CDR3: TGCGCCAGCAGCCAATCCCCCGCCGGACGGGGAGAGCCCCAGGATGGGTACTTC.